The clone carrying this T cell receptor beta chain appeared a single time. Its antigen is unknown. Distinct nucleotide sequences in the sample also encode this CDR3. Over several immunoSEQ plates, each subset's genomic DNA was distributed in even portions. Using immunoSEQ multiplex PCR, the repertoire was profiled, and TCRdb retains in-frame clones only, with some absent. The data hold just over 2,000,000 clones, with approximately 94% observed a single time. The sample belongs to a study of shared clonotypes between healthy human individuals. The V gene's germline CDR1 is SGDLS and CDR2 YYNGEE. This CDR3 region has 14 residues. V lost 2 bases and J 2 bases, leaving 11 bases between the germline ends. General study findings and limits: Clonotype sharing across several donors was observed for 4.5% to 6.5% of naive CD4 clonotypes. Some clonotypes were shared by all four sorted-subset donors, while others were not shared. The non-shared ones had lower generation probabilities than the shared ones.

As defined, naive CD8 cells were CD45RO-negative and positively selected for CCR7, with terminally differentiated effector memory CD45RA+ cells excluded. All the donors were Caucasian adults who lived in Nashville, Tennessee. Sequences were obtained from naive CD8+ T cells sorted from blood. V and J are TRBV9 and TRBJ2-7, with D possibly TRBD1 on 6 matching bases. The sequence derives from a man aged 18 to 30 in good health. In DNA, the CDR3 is TGTGCCAGCAGCGTGGACCGGGACACCTACGAGCAGTACTTC. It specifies CASSVDRDTYEQYF.